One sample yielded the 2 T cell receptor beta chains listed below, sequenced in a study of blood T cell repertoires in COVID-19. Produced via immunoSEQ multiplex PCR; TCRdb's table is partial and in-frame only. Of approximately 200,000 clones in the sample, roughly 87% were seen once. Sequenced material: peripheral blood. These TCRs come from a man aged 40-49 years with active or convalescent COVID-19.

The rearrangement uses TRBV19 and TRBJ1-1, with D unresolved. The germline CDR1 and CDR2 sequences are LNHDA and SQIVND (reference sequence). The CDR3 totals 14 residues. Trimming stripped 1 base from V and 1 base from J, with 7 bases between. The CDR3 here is CASSIGYKNTEAFF. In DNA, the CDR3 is TGTGCCAGTAGTATAGGGTACAAGAACACTGAAGCTTTCTTT.

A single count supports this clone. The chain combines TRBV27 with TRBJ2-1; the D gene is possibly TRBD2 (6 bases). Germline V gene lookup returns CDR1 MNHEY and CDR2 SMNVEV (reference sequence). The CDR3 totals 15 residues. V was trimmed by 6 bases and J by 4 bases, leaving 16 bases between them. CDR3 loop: CASSGSSAVYNEQFF. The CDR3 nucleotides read TGTGCCAGCAGCGGGAGTTCGGCTGTATACAATGAGCAGTTCTTC.